Below are 2 T cell receptor beta chains sequenced from a single sample in a study of cytomegalovirus exposure and HLA in healthy donors. Both 60 Vbeta primers and 13 Jbeta primers went into the PCR. Libraries were prepared by immunoSEQ multiplex PCR; TCRdb keeps only in-frame clonotypes and omits some of them. The profile shows about 100,000 clones, approximately 72% of them singletons. Input material: PBMCs. These receptors all stem from a woman aged 40 to 55 in good health and CMV-seronegative.

This chain uses TRBV4-2 with TRBJ2-2, with TRBD2 identical over 7 bases. Looked up from germline, CDR1 is LGHNA and CDR2 is YNFKEQ. There are 16 residues in the CDR3. V lost 0 bases and J lost 1; bases outside the gene matches: 2. CDR3 in DNA: TGTGCCAGCAGCCAAGAGGGCGGGGGGAACACCGGGGAGCTGTTTTTT. Translation gives CASSQEGGGNTGELFF.

This chain connects TRBV7-3 to TRBJ2-2; 7 bases align to TRBD2. This CDR3 contains 16 residues. In germline, CDR1 is SGHTA, CDR2 FQGTGA. Germline trimming cut 5 bases from V and 2 bases from J; bases unmatched to any gene: 8. For the CDR3, the DNA is TGTGCCAGCAGCCCCCCCCCGGGGGGTAACACCGGGGAGCTGTTTTTT. Its translation is CASSPPPGGNTGELFF.